This T cell receptor (beta chain) was sequenced during a study of CD8+ T cells in alopecia areata. Study conclusions and caveats: In lesional scalp, particularly from alopecia totalis/universalis, clonality was higher than in normal scalp. Scalp sequencing also captures normal skin's resident alphabeta T cells.

The germline gives CDR1 NNHDY, CDR2 SYVADS. The CDR3 spans 18 residues. After removal of 1 base from V and 1 base from J, the junction contained 8 bases not matched to a gene. This clone was seen repeatedly, ten times or more. As yet, its antigen is unknown. The genes are named according to mouse. Sequencing ends 4 residues short of the CDR3 end; the germline J gene provides the rest. RNA, once extracted, was reverse transcribed into cDNA for use as the sequencing template. Clones were read by immunoSEQ multiplex PCR, and TCRdb kept only the in-frame ones, dropping some. This set yields over 100,000 clones and no singletons; the top ten hold around a fifth.

The receptor was isolated from a C3H/HeJ mouse with alopecia areata. As its MHC haplotype, the strain has H2-k. This sequence joins TRBV13-3 and TRBJ2-1; 10 positions match TRBD2. Sequenced sample: lesional skin. CDR3 sequence: CASSDPGLGDENYAEQFF. The covered CDR3 bases are TGTGCCAGCAGTGATCCTGGACTGGGGGATGAGAACTATGCT.